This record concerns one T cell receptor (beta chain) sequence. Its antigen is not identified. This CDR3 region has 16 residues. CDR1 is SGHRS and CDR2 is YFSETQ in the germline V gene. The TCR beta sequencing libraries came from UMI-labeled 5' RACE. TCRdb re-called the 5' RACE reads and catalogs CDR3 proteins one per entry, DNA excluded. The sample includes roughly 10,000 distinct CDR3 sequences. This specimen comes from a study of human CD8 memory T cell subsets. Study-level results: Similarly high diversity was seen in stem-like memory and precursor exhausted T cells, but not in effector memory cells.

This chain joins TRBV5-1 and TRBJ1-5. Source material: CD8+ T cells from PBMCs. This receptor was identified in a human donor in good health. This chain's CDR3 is CASSLVGGSGNQPQHF.